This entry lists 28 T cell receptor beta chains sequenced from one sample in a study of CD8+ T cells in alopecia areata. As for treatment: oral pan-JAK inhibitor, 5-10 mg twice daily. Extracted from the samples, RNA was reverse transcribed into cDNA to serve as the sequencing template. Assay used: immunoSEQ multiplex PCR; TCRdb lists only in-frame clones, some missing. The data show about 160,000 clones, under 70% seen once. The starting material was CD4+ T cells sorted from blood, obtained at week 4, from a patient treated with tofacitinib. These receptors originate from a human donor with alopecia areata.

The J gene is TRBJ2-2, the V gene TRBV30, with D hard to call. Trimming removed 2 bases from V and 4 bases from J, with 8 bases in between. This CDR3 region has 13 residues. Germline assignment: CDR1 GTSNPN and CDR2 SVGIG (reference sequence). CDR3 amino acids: CAWSSRSTGELFF. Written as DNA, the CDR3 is TGTGCCTGGAGTTCTCGCAGCACCGGGGAGCTGTTTTTT.

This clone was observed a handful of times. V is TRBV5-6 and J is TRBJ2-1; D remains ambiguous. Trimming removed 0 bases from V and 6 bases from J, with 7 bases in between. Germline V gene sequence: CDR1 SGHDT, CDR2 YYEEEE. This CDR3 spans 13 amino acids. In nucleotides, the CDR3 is TGTGCCAGCAGCTTGGACTACACCAATGAGCAGTTCTTC. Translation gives CASSLDYTNEQFF.

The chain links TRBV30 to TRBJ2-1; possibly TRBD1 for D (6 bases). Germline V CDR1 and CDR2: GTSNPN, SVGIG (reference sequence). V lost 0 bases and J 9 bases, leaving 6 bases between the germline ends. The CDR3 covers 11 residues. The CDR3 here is CAWSVQGEQFF. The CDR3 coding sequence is TGTGCCTGGAGTGTACAGGGTGAGCAGTTCTTC.

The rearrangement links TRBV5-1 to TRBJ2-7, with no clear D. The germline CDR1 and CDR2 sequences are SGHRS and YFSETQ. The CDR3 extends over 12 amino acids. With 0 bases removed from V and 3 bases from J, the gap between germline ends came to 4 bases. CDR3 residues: CASSLGDYEQYF. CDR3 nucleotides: TGCGCCAGCAGCTTGGGGGACTACGAGCAGTACTTC. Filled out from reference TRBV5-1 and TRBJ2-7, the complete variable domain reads KAGVTQTPRYLIKTRGQQVTLSCSPISGHRSVSWYQQTPGQGLQFLFEYFSETQRNKGNFPGRFSGRQFSNSRSEMNVSTLELGDSALYLCASSLGDYEQYFGPGTRLTVT.

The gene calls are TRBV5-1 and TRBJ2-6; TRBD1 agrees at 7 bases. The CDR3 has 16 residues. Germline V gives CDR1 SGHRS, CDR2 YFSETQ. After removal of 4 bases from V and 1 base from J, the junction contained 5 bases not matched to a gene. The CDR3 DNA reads TGCGCCAGCAGCGGGGACAGCCGATCTGGGGCCAACGTCCTGACTTTC. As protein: CASSGDSRSGANVLTF. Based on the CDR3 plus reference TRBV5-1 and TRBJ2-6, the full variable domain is KAGVTQTPRYLIKTRGQQVTLSCSPISGHRSVSWYQQTPGQGLQFLFEYFSETQRNKGNFPGRFSGRQFSNSRSEMNVSTLELGDSALYLCASSGDSRSGANVLTFGAGSRLTVL.

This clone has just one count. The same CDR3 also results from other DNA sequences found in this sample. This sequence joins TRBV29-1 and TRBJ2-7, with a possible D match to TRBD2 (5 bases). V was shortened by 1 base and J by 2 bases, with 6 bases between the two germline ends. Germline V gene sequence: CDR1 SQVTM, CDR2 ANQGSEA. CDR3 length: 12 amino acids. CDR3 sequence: CSVEAGTYEQYF. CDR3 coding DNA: TGCAGCGTTGAAGCGGGGACCTACGAGCAGTACTTC.

The DNA of the CDR3 is TGCAGCGTCACTTCGGCGGGGGCCGTAAATGAGCAGTTCTTC. Encoded protein: CSVTSAGAVNEQFF. The rearrangement uses TRBV29-1 and TRBJ2-1, with D perhaps matching TRBD2 (7 bases). CDR3 length: 14 amino acids. Germline CDR1 is SQVTM and CDR2 is ANQGSEA. Trimming pared 6 bases from V and 7 bases from J, leaving 19 bases between.

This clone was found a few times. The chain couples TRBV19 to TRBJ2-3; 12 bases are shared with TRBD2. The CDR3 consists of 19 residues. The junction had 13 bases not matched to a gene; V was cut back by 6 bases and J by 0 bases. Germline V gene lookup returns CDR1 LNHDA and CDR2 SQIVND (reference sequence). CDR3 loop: CASRPYGLAGRASTDTQYF. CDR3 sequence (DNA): TGTGCCAGTAGGCCCTACGGACTAGCGGGGCGCGCTAGCACAGATACGCAGTATTTT. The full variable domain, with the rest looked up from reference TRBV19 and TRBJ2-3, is DGGITQSPKYLFRKEGQNVTLSCEQNLNHDAMYWYRQDPGQGLRLIYYSQIVNDFQKGDIAEGYSVSREKKESFPLTVTSAQKNPTAFYLCASRPYGLAGRASTDTQYFGPGTRLTVL.

Here the CDR3 reads CASSSLDSSYEQYF. CDR3 in DNA: TGCGCCAGCAGCTCGCTTGACAGCTCCTACGAGCAGTACTTC. This rearrangement joins TRBV5-1 to TRBJ2-7; D possibly corresponds to TRBD1 (5 bases). V was pared by 3 bases and J by 0 bases, with 10 bases between. The germline gives CDR1 SGHRS, CDR2 YFSETQ. The CDR3 length is 14 residues.

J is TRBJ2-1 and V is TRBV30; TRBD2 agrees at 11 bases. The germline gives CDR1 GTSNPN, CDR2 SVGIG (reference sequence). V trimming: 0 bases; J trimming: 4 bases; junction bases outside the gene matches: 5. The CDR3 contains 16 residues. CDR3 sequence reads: CAWSVLTSGGYNEQFF. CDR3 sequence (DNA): TGTGCCTGGAGTGTTTTAACTAGCGGGGGTTACAATGAGCAGTTCTTC.

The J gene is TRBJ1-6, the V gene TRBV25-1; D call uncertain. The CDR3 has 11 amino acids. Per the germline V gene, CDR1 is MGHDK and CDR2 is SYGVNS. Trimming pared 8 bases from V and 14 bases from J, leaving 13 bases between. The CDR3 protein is CASRTARSLHF. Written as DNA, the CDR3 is TGTGCCAGCCGGACGGCGAGGTCCCTCCACTTT.

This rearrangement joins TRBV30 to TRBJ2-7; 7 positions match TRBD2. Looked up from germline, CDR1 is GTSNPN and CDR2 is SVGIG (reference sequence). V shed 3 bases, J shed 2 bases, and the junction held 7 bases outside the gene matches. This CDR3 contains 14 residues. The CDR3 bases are TGTGCCTGGAGCCCCGGGACTATAACCTACGAGCAGTACTTC. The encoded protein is CAWSPGTITYEQYF. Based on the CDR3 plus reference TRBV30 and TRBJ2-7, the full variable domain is SQTIHQWPATLVQPVGSPLSLECTVEGTSNPNLYWYRQAAGRGLQLLFYSVGIGQISSEVPQNLSASRPQDRQFILSSKKLLLSDSGFYLCAWSPGTITYEQYFGPGTRLTVT.

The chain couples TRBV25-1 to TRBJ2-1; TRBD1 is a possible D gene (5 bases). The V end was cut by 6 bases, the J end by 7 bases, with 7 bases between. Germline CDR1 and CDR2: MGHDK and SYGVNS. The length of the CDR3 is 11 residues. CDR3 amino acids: CASRRGNEQFF. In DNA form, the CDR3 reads TGTGCCAGCAGAAGGGGAAATGAGCAGTTCTTC. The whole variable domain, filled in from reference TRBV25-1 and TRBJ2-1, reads EADIYQTPRYLVIGTGKKITLECSQTMGHDKMYWYQQDPGMELHLIHYSYGVNSTEKGDLSSESTVSRIRTEHFPLTLESARPSHTSQYLCASRRGNEQFFGPGTRLTVL.

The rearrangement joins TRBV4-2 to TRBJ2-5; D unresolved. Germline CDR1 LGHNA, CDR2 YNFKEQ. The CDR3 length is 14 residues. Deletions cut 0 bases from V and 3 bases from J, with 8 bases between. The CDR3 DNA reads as TGTGCCAGCAGCCAAGATACAGCTAAAGAGACCCAGTACTTC. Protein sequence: CASSQDTAKETQYF.

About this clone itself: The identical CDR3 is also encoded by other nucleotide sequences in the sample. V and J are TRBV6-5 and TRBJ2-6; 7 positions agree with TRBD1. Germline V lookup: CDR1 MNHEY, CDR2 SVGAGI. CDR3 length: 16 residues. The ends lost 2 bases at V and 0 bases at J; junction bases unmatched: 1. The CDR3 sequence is CASSYGDSSGANVLTF. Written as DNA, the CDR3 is TGTGCCAGCAGTTACGGGGACAGCTCTGGGGCCAACGTCCTGACTTTC.

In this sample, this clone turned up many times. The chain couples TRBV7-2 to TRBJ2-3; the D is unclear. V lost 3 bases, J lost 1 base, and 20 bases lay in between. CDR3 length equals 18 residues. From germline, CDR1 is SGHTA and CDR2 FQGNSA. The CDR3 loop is CASSFPSYPVTGTDTQYF. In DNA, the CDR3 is TGTGCCAGCAGCTTTCCCTCTTATCCCGTAACGGGCACAGATACGCAGTATTTT.

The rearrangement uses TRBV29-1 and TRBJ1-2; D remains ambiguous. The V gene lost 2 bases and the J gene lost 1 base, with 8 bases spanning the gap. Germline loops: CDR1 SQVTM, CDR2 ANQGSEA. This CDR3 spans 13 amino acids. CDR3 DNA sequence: TGCAGCGTTGAACGGACTAATAACTATGGCTACACCTTC. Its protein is CSVERTNNYGYTF.

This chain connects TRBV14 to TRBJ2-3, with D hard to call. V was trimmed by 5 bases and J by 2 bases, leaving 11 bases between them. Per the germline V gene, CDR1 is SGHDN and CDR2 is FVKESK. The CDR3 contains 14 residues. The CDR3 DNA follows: TGTGCCAGCAGCTCCCGGTCATACACAGATACGCAGTATTTT. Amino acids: CASSSRSYTDTQYF.

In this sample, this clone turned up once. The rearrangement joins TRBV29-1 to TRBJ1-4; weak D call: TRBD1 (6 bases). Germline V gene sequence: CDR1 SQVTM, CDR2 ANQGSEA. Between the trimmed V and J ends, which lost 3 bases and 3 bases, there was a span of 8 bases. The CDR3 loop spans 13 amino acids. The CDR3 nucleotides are TGCAGCGTTGAGGCAGGGGCTAATGAAAAACTGTTTTTT. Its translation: CSVEAGANEKLFF. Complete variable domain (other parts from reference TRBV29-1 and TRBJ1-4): SAVISQKPSRDICQRGTSLTIQCQVDSQVTMMFWYRQQPGQSLTLIATANQGSEATYESGFVIDKFPISRPNLTFSTLTVSNMSPEDSSIYLCSVEAGANEKLFFGSGTQLSVL.

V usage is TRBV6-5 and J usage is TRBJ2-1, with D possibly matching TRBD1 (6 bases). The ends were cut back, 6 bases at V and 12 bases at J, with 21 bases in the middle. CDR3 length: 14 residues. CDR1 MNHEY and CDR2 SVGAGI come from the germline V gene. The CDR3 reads CASRNPGTPSGQFF. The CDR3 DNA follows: TGTGCCAGCAGAAACCCCGGGACACCCTCGGGGCAGTTCTTC.

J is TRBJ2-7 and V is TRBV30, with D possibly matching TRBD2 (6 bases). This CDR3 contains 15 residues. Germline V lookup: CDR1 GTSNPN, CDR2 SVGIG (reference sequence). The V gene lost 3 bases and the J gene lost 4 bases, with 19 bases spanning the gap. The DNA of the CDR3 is TGTGCCTGGAGCGAATCCACATCCCTAGCGTACGAGCAGTACTTC. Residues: CAWSESTSLAYEQYF.

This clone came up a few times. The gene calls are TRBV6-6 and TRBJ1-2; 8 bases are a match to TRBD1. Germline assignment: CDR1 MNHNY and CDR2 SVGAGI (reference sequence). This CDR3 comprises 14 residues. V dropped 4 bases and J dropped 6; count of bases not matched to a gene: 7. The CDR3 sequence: CASSLNRGADGYTF. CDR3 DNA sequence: TGTGCCAGCAGTTTGAACAGGGGGGCAGATGGCTACACCTTC.

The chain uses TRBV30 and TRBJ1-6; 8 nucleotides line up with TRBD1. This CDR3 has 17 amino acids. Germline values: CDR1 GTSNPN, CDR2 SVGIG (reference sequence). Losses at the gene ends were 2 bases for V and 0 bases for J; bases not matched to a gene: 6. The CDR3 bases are TGTGCCTGGAGTCCGGGACAGGCTCGCTCCTATAATTCACCCCTCCACTTT. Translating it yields CAWSPGQARSYNSPLHF.

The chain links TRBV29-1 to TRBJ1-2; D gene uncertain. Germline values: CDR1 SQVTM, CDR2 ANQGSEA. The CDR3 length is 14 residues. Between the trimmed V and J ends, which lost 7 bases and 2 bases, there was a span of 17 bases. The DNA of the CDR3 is TGCAGCGGCAACCGGGCCGTACTCAACTATGGCTACACCTTC. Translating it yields CSGNRAVLNYGYTF.

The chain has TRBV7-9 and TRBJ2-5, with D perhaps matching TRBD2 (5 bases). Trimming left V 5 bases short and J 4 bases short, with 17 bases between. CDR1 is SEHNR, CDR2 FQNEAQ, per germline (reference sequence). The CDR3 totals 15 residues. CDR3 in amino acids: CASSPLPGSVETQYF. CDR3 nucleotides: TGTGCCAGCAGCCCACTGCCGGGAAGTGTAGAGACCCAGTACTTC.

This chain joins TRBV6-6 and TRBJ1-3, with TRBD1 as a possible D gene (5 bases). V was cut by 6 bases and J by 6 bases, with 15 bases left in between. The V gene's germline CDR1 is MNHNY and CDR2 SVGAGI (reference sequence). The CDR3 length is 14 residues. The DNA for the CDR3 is TGTGCCAGCAGCTCCTATGGACACTTAAACACCATATATTTT. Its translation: CASSSYGHLNTIYF.

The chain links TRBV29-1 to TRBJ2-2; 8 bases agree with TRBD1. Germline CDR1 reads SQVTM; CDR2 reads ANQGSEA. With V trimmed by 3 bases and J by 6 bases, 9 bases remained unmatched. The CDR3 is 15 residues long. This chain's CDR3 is CSVDLTQQGAGELFF. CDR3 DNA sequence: TGCAGCGTTGATCTAACTCAACAGGGGGCCGGGGAGCTGTTTTTT.

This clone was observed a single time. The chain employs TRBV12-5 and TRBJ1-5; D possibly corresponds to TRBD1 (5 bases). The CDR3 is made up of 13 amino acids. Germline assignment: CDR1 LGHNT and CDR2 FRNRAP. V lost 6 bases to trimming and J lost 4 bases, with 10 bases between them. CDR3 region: CASGPGLNQPQHF. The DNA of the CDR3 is TGTGCTAGTGGCCCGGGACTAAATCAGCCCCAGCATTTT.